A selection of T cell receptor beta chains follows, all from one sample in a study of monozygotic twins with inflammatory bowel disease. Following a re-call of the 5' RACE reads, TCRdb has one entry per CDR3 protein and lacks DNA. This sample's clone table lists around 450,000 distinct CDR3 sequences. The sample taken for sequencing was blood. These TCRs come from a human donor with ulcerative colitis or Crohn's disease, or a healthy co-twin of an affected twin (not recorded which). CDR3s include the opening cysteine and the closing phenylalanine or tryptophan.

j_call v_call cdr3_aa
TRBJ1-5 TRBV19 CASSIRGGGGIQPQHF
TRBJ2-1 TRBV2 CASSAGRSSYNEQFF
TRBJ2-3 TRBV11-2 CASSFDRTPDTQYF
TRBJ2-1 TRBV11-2 CASSAAGGYNEQFF
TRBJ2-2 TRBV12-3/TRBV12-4 CASSLELTSGGTYTGELFF
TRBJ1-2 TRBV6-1 CASLIGTQINYGYTF
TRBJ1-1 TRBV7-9 CASSSGTGHTEAFF
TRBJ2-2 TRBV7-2 CASNFRGRSGELFF
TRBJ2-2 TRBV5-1 CASSWSGTLNTGELFF
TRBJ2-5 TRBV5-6 CASSYRTGGATQYF
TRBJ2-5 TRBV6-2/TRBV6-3 CASRFRGLETQYF
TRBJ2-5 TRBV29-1 CSVDRGAGETQYF
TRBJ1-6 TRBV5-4 CASSLRGQVSPLHF
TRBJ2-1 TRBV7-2 CASSLEGLADNEQFF
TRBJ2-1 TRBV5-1 CASSAVGLAGASIHYNEQFF
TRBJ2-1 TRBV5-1 CASSYGAGVDNEQFF
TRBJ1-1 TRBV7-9 CASSQRRGRMNTEAFF
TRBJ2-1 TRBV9 CASSPGQGGEEQFF
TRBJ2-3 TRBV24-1 CATSPGRSTDTQYF
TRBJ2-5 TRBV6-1 CASSEQGTRETQYF
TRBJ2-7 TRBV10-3 CATSPGLAGHEQYF
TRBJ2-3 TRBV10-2 CASTGTPLSTDTQYF
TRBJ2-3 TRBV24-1 CATSDLQGDTQYF
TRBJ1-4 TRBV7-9 CASSLEVLDEKLFF
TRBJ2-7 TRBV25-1 CASSNSYEQYF
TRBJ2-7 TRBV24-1 CATSPGQSGRYEQYF
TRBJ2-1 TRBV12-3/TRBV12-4 CASSFGLDSNEQFF
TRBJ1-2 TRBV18 CASSTRTANYGYTF
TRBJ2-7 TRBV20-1 CSARPGGYEQYF
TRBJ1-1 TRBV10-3 CAIRDSMNTEAFF
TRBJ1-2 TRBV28 CASRGQGDYGYTF
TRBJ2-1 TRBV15 CATSRVPSGGLGEQFF
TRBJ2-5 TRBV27 CASSWQPQGAQYF
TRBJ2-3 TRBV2 CASSRQGSGTDTQYF
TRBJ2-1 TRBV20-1 CSASLTGTGWSEQFF
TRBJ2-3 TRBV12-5 CASGFGSGGGDTQYF
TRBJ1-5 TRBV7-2 CASSRYGVINQPQHF
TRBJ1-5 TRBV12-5 CASGFTGGLQPQHF
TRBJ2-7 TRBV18 CASSPRVNSYEQYF
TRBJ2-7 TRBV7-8 CASSFLTGHLTYEQYF
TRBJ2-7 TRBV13 CASSSPGTGYYEQYF
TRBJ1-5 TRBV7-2 CASSPTSNQPQHF
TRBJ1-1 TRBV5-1 CASSLQTPLNTEAFF
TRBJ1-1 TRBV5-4 CASSLSVGMNTEAFF